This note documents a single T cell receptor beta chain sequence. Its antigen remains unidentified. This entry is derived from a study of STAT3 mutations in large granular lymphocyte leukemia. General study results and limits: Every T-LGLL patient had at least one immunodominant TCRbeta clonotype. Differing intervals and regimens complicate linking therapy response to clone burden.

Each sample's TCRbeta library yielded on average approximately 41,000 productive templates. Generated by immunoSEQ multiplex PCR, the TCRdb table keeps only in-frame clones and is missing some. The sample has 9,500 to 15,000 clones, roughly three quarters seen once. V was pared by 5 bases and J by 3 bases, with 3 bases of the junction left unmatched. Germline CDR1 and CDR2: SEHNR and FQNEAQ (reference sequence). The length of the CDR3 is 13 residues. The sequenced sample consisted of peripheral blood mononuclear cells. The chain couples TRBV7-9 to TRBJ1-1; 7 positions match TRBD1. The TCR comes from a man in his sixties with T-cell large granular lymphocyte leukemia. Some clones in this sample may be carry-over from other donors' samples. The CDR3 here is CASSGQGDTEAFF. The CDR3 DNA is TGTGCCAGCAGCGGCCAGGGGGACACTGAAGCTTTCTTT.